This T cell receptor (beta chain) comes out of a study of T cell responses to AZD1222 COVID-19 vaccine. V shed 7 bases and J shed 5 bases, with 17 bases lying between them. CDR1 and CDR2 (germline): MDHEN, SYDVKM. The CDR3 covers 14 residues. Remarks on this clone: The antigen is not known.

Measured with immunoSEQ multiplex PCR; TCRdb has only the in-frame clones, and not every one. This sample yields 100,000 or so clones, of which under 95% are seen a single time; approximately 10% belongs to the top ten. Study-level findings and limits: Mostly white British, mostly female donors; authors suggested clonal diversity may be underestimated. Only five or six individuals given AZD1222 were seropositive at baseline. Spike was spanned by vaccine-associated CD4 TCRs, with dominance at 160-218 and 743-854.

The TCR comes from an adult who received the AZD1222 COVID-19 vaccine. J is TRBJ1-2 and V is TRBV28; tentative D call: TRBD1 (6 bases). Sequencing was performed on peripheral blood, taken 28 days after the second AZD1222 dose. CDR3 DNA sequence: TGTGCCAGCACCACAGGGATCTCCCTTTATGGCTACACCTTC. Its protein is CASTTGISLYGYTF.